This T cell receptor beta chain is from a study of T cell responses to AZD1222 COVID-19 vaccine. Method: immunoSEQ multiplex PCR; TCRdb's copy keeps in-frame clones and lacks some. The data contain 140,000 to 150,000 clones, about 91% of them singletons. Trimming took 3 bases from V and 9 from J, leaving 17 bases between them. Germline loops: CDR1 SEHNR, CDR2 FQNEAQ (reference sequence). This CDR3 comprises 15 residues. As to this clone: Its antigen is still unknown.

Notes on the study in general: Targets within unmutated variant regions were reportedly found for nearly half of spike-specific TCRs. Clonal diversity was possibly underestimated; the donors were predominantly white British and more often female.

The V call is TRBV7-9, the J call TRBJ2-2; either TRBD1 or TRBD2 may fit D (5 bases each). Sequenced here: peripheral blood, sampled on day 0 of AZD1222 vaccination. This sequence originates from an adult in good health. The CDR3 is CASSLSGRGRRELFF. The CDR3 region has the DNA TGTGCCAGCAGCTTGTCTGGCCGGGGACGGAGGGAGCTGTTTTTT.